The clone carrying this TCR beta chain was counted once. The CDR3 totals 12 residues. Germline V gives CDR1 SEHNR, CDR2 FQNEAQ (reference sequence). The V and J ends lost 2 bases and 3 bases respectively, with 5 bases between them. Synthetic TCR analog templates were added to each PCR reaction. Only in-frame clones appear in the TCRdb table, and some are missing; sequencing was by immunoSEQ multiplex PCR. The data contain tens of thousands of clones, 85% of them seen just once; the ten biggest clones take up 15% to 19%. Stated time point: pretreatment peripheral blood. The data originate from a study of PD-L1 blockade in urothelial cancer.

The TCR sequence derives from an older man with urothelial cancer. The source was PBMCs, collected around atezolizumab (anti-PD-L1) treatment. The chain joins TRBV7-9 to TRBJ2-7; D remains unclear. CDR3 sequence: CASSLTGYEQYF. The CDR3 coding sequence is TGTGCCAGCAGCTTAACCGGCTACGAGCAGTACTTC.